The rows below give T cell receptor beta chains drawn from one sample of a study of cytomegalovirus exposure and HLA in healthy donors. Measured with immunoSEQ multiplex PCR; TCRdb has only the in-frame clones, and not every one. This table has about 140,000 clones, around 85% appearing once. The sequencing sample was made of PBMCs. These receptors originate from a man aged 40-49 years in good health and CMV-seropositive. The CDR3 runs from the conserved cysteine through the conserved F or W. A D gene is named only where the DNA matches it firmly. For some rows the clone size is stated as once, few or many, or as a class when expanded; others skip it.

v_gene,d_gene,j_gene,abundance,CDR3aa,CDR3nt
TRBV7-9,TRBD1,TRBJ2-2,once,CASSPPDRGIAGELFF,TGTGCCAGCAGTCCACCGGACAGGGGGATCGCCGGGGAGCTGTTTTTT
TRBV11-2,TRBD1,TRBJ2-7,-,CASSLLRDRGYEQYF,TGTGCCAGCAGCTTACTTCGGGACAGGGGATACGAGCAGTACTTC
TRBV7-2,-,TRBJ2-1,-,CASTTHTSNEQFF,TGTGCCAGCACCACCCACACCAGCAATGAGCAGTTCTTC
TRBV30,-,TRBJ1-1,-,CAWKAGSGYAEAFF,TGTGCCTGGAAGGCAGGGTCGGGTTACGCTGAAGCTTTCTTT
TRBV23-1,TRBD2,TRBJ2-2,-,CASTPRSPSGSDGELFF,TGCGCCAGCACCCCACGGAGCCCTAGCGGGAGTGACGGGGAGCTGTTTTTT
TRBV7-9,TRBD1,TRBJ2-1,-,CASSSGWGTGNEQFF,TGTGCCAGCAGCTCAGGTTGGGGGACAGGGAATGAGCAGTTCTTC
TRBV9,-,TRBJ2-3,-,CASSVDGRGTDTQYF,TGTGCCAGCAGCGTAGATGGGCGGGGCACAGATACGCAGTATTTT
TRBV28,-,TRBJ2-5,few,CASSPGAIWGETQYF,TGTGCCAGCAGTCCAGGGGCCATCTGGGGTGAGACCCAGTACTTC
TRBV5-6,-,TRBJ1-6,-,CASSFLGAQADNSPLHF,TGTGCCAGCAGCTTTCTTGGTGCGCAGGCCGATAATTCACCCCTCCACTTT
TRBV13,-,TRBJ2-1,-,CASSSRVYEQFF,TGTGCCAGCAGCTCTCGAGTCTATGAGCAGTTCTTC
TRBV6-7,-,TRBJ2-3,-,CASSYRFLARGQCSTDTQYF,TGTGCCAGCAGTTACCGGTTCCTTGCGCGGGGGCAATGTAGCACAGATACGCAGTATTTT
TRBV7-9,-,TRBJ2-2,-,CASSLSRELFF,TGTGCCAGCAGCTTGAGCAGGGAGCTGTTTTTT
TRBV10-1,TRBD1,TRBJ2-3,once,CAVQGGTDTQYF,TGCGCCGTCCAGGGGGGCACAGATACGCAGTATTTT
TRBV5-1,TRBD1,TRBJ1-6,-,CASSRDSDNSPLHF,TGCGCCAGCAGCCGGGACAGCGATAATTCACCCCTCCACTTT
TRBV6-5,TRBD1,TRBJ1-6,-,CASRRQGAGNSPLHF,TGTGCCAGCAGAAGACAGGGGGCGGGTAATTCACCCCTCCACTTT
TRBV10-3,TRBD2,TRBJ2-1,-,CAISVTGGSSYNEQFF,TGTGCCATCAGTGTAACGGGGGGGAGCTCCTACAATGAGCAGTTCTTC
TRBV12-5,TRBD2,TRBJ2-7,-,CASGKLGLAGIESGQYF,TGTGCTAGTGGAAAGCTCGGACTAGCGGGAATAGAATCTGGGCAGTACTTC
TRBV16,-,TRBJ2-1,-,CASSQSSSRREFF,TGTGCCAGCAGCCAATCGTCGAGCCGACGGGAGTTCTTC
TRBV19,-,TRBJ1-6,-,CASRGGGPYNSPLHF,TGTGCCAGTAGGGGCGGGGGGCCCTATAATTCACCCCTCCACTTT
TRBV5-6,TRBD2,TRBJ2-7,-,CASSLGLAASYEQYF,TGTGCCAGCAGCTTGGGACTAGCGGCGTCCTACGAGCAGTACTTC
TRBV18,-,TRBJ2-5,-,CASSPPDSTNQETQYF,TGTGCCAGCTCACCACCCGACTCAACAAATCAAGAGACCCAGTACTTC
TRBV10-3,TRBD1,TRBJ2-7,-,CAITRDRGAYEQYF,TGTGCCATCACCCGGGACAGGGGAGCCTACGAGCAGTACTTC
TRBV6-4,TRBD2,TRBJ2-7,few,CASSDFLRGGSGEQYF,TGTGCCAGCAGTGACTTTTTGCGGGGGGGCTCTGGGGAGCAGTACTTC
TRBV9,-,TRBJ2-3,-,CASSVQASTDTQYF,TGTGCCAGCAGCGTACAGGCAAGCACAGATACGCAGTATTTT
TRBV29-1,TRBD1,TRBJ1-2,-,CSVSPGTGEFYLHGYTF,TGCAGCGTTTCTCCCGGGACAGGGGAATTTTATTTGCATGGCTACACCTTC
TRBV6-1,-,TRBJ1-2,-,CARGDLTGNGYTF,TGTGCCAGGGGAGATCTAACAGGGAATGGCTACACCTTC
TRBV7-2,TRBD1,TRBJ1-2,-,CASSLDQGALGYGYTF,TGTGCCAGCAGCTTAGACCAGGGGGCGCTTGGATATGGCTACACCTTC
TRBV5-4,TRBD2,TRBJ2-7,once,CASTRSGTSGSYEQYF,TGTGCCAGCACCAGATCCGGGACTAGCGGGTCTTACGAGCAGTACTTC
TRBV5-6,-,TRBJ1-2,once,CASSSGLDGYTF,TGTGCCAGCAGCTCTGGGCTGGATGGCTACACCTTC